This entry lists 10 T cell receptor beta chains sequenced from one sample in a study of OX40 agonist ivuxolimab in advanced cancers. The data were produced by immunoSEQ multiplex PCR, yet TCRdb's version contains in-frame clones alone and is incomplete. In the table there are roughly 76,000 clones, approximately 90% of which are singletons. This specimen was CD4+ or CD8+ T cells sorted from blood, taken in a trial of the OX40 agonist ivuxolimab. The receptors derive from an adult with an advanced solid tumor such as melanoma, head and neck, liver or kidney cancer.

This chain connects TRBV9 to TRBJ1-1; D ambiguous. V lost 4 bases to trimming and J lost 2 bases, with 15 bases between them. The CDR3 contains 15 residues. Germline values: CDR1 SGDLS, CDR2 YYNGEE. In DNA form, the CDR3 reads TGTGCCAGCAGCCCGATCGGGCAGTTAAACACTGAAGCTTTCTTT. The encoded protein is CASSPIGQLNTEAFF.

The chain joins TRBV6-6 to TRBJ2-1, with 9 nucleotides matching TRBD2. This CDR3 contains 16 residues. Germline CDR1 is MNHNY and CDR2 is SVGAGI (reference sequence). V was clipped by 4 bases and J by 9 bases; unmatched bases: 13. DNA of the CDR3: TGTGCCAGCAGTTTCTTTAGCGGGAGTTCCCGGCCTGAGCAGTTCTTC. It encodes CASSFFSGSSRPEQFF.

The chain recombines TRBV28 with TRBJ1-1; D unclear. The CDR3 is made up of 14 amino acids. V lost 5 bases and J lost 4, with 14 bases in between. Germline V gene lookup returns CDR1 MDHEN and CDR2 SYDVKM. The CDR3, as DNA: TGTGCCAGCAGTCTCGGAGGTAAGGTCACTGAAGCTTTCTTT. It codes for CASSLGGKVTEAFF.

The V gene is TRBV6-5, the J gene TRBJ2-7, with D perhaps being TRBD1 or TRBD2 (5 bases each). The CDR3 spans 14 residues. Trimming removed 0 bases from V and 3 bases from J, with 9 bases in between. Germline V gene sequence: CDR1 MNHEY, CDR2 SVGAGI. In DNA, the CDR3 is TGTGCCAGCAGTTACTCGGGACGGTACTACGAGCAGTACTTC. It codes for CASSYSGRYYEQYF.

This chain joins TRBV6-5 and TRBJ2-3; D not certain. The CDR3 consists of 14 residues. Germline V gene lookup returns CDR1 MNHEY and CDR2 SVGAGI. V was trimmed by 7 bases and J by 0 bases, leaving 11 bases between them. The CDR3 sequence: CASKTDSSTDTQYF. CDR3 in DNA: TGTGCCAGCAAAACAGACTCTAGCACAGATACGCAGTATTTT.

The chain recombines TRBV27 with TRBJ1-2, with D unresolved. CDR1 is MNHEY and CDR2 is SMNVEV in the germline V gene (reference sequence). V gave up 0 bases and J gave up 0 bases, with 14 bases separating them. The CDR3 runs 17 residues. CDR3 sequence: CASSLSGKALANYGYTF. CDR3 nucleotides: TGTGCCAGCAGTTTATCGGGGAAGGCGTTAGCTAACTATGGCTACACCTTC.

V usage is TRBV19 and J usage is TRBJ1-5, with a weak D call TRBD1 (5 bases). Germline CDR1 is LNHDA and CDR2 is SQIVND (reference sequence). The V end was cut by 3 bases, the J end by 1 base, with 13 bases between. The CDR3 sequence is 16 residues long. In nucleotides, the CDR3 is TGTGCCAGTAGTATGTGGGGGGGGGACAGCAATCAGCCCCAGCATTTT. Its protein product is CASSMWGGDSNQPQHF.

The chain links TRBV27 to TRBJ2-4; TRBD1 aligns across 7 bases. V lost 0 bases and J lost 4; bases outside the gene matches: 6. Germline lookup yields CDR1 MNHEY and CDR2 SMNVEV (reference sequence). The CDR3 contains 16 residues. CDR3 sequence: CASSLSSARGKNIQYF. In nucleotides, the CDR3 is TGTGCCAGCAGTTTATCGTCGGCCAGGGGGAAAAACATTCAGTACTTC.

About this clone itself: Additional DNA sequences in this sample encode the identical CDR3. The CDR3: CASSVGGDEQFF. As DNA, the CDR3 is TGTGCCAGCAGCGTTGGGGGGGATGAGCAGTTCTTC. The J gene is TRBJ2-1, the V gene TRBV9; 7 nucleotides agree with TRBD2. The CDR3 has 12 amino acids. V shed 2 bases and J 8 bases; nucleotides not matched to a gene: 1. The germline CDR1 and CDR2 sequences are SGDLS and YYNGEE.

This sequence joins TRBV6-5 and TRBJ1-5, with D tentatively TRBD1 (5 bases). The germline gives CDR1 MNHEY, CDR2 SVGAGI. Trimming left V 2 bases short and J 4 bases short, with 9 bases between. The CDR3 length is 14 residues. The CDR3 loop reads CASSYRAGNQPQHF. The CDR3 coding sequence is TGTGCCAGCAGTTACCGGGCAGGGAATCAGCCCCAGCATTTT.